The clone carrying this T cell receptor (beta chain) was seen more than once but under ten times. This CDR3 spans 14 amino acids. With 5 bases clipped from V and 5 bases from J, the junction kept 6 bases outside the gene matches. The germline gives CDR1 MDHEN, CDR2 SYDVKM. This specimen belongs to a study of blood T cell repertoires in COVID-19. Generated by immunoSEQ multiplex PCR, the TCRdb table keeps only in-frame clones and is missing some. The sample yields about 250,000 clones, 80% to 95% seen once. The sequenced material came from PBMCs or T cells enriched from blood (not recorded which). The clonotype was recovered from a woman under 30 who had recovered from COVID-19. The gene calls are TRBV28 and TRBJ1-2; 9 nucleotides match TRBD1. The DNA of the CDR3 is TGTGCCAGCAGTCATCCGACAGGGGGGTATGGCTACACCTTC. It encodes CASSHPTGGYGYTF.